This is a list of T cell receptor beta chains from one sample in a study of T cell responses to AZD1222 COVID-19 vaccine. Assay: immunoSEQ multiplex PCR; the TCRdb copy retains only in-frame clones and omits some. The sample includes some 200,000 clones, approximately 91% seen only once; the top ten take roughly 0.99%. Sequencing used peripheral blood, obtained on day 0 of AZD1222 vaccination. The receptors stem from an adult in good health. The CDR3 runs from the conserved cysteine through the conserved F or W. D genes are given only for firm matches. Not every row has a clone size; where given, it reads once, few, many or a size class.

clone_size	v_call	d_call	cdr3_length	j_call	cdr3_nt	cdr3_aa
.	TRBV7-6	TRBD1	16	TRBJ1-6	TGTGCCAGCAGCTTGGGGGCAGGGGGGACGAATTCACCCCTCCACTTT	CASSLGAGGTNSPLHF
.	TRBV5-6	.	13	TRBJ1-6	TGTGCCAGCAGCTTGTCCCGGGACTCACCCCTCCACTTT	CASSLSRDSPLHF
once	TRBV19	.	17	TRBJ2-6	TGTGCCAGTAATCTGGGGGGCGGGAGCTCTGGGGCCAACGTCCTGACTTTC	CASNLGGGSSGANVLTF
.	TRBV7-6	.	13	TRBJ2-7	TGTGCCAGCAGCTTAGGCTTGGGGACCGAGCAGTACTTC	CASSLGLGTEQYF
.	TRBV28	.	14	TRBJ1-2	TGTGCCAGCAGCCAGGGGTTTCTTAACTATGGCTACACCTTC	CASSQGFLNYGYTF
.	TRBV7-2	.	13	TRBJ1-1	TGTGCCAGCAGCTTCCCAGGGGTCCTTGAAGCTTTCTTT	CASSFPGVLEAFF
.	TRBV19	TRBD1	15	TRBJ2-7	TGTGCCAGTAGTATGAACCGGGACAGATACTACGAGCAGTACTTC	CASSMNRDRYYEQYF
.	TRBV5-1	.	13	TRBJ1-1	TGCGCCAGCAGCGGGGGGCCGAACACTGAAGCTTTCTTT	CASSGGPNTEAFF
.	TRBV28	TRBD1	15	TRBJ1-1	TGTGCCAGCAGTTTTCTTGCCGACAGGGCGGATGAAGCTTTCTTT	CASSFLADRADEAFF
.	TRBV24-1	.	14	TRBJ1-2	TGTGCCACCAGTGACGACGGGCACTACTATGGCTACACCTTC	CATSDDGHYYGYTF
.	TRBV5-4	.	16	TRBJ2-2	TGTGCCAGCAGCTTGGGCGTTCAGGGGTTTACCGGGGAGCTGTTTTTT	CASSLGVQGFTGELFF
few	TRBV15	.	13	TRBJ1-1	TGTGCCACCAGCTCCAACAGGAACACTGAAGCTTTCTTT	CATSSNRNTEAFF
.	TRBV11-3	.	14	TRBJ2-3	TGTGCCAGCAGCTTACCGGGAAGCACAGATACGCAGTATTTT	CASSLPGSTDTQYF
.	TRBV5-1	TRBD2	16	TRBJ2-1	TGCGCCAGCAGCGACGGACTAGCCTTAACTAACAATGAGCAGTTCTTC	CASSDGLALTNNEQFF
.	TRBV19	TRBD2	14	TRBJ2-2	TGTGCCAGTTGGGCGGGAGGAATTACCGGGGAGCTGTTTTTT	CASWAGGITGELFF
few	TRBV5-1	TRBD2	13	TRBJ2-7	TGCGCCAGCAGCCCGGAGCCTAGCGGGCCTCCAAGTTTC	CASSPEPSGPPSF
.	TRBV5-6	TRBD1	15	TRBJ2-7	TGTGCCAGCAGCCAAACCGGGACAGGGGGATACGAGCAGTACTTC	CASSQTGTGGYEQYF
.	TRBV3-1/TRBV3-2	TRBD1	17	TRBJ1-2	TGTGCCAGCAGCGTCCTAGGACAGGGGGTACCGAACTATGGCTACACCTTC	CASSVLGQGVPNYGYTF
.	TRBV24-1	.	14	TRBJ2-7	TGTGCCACCAGCTCGGGTCACAGCTCCTACGAGCAGTACTTC	CATSSGHSSYEQYF
.	TRBV5-5	.	14	TRBJ1-2	TGTGCCAGCAGCTTGGCTCCTCATAACTATGGCTACACCTTC	CASSLAPHNYGYTF
.	TRBV6-5	TRBD2	14	TRBJ2-7	TGTGCCACCCACAAGCGGGGCTCGGGATACGAGCAGTACTTC	CATHKRGSGYEQYF
.	TRBV3-1/TRBV3-2	TRBD1	16	TRBJ1-2	TGTGCCAGCAGCCAAACACCTACAGGGGTTGGCTATGGCTACACCTTC	CASSQTPTGVGYGYTF
.	TRBV9	.	15	TRBJ2-7	TGTGCCAGCAGCGTAGGAAATTCCGGGACCTACGAGCAGTACTTC	CASSVGNSGTYEQYF